Listed below are T cell receptor beta chains from one sample, sequenced in a study of blood T cells in healthy people across ages. TCRdb called the 5' RACE reads again in MiXCR, with one record for every CDR3 protein. Of 600,000 to 800,000 distinct CDR3 sequences listed, roughly 20% were seen once; the top ten hold roughly 3.9%. The sequenced material came from blood. Receptor source: a man between 65 and 85 years old in good health. Both conserved end residues are part of each CDR3. A D gene is named only where the DNA matches it firmly. Size values are once, few and many counts, or a class for expanded clones, and some rows have none.

CDR3 protein,CDR3 DNA,J gene,clone size,V gene,D gene
CASSLAGGYYNEQFF,TGCGCCAGCAGCTTGGCAGGGGGTTACTACAATGAGCAGTTCTTC,TRBJ2-1,few,TRBV5-1,TRBD1
CASSQVTGGYEQFF,TGCGCCAGCAGCCAGGTGACAGGGGGCTATGAGCAGTTCTTC,TRBJ2-1,few,TRBV4-1,TRBD1
CASSQVAGTSGRGEQFF,TGTGCCAGCAGCCAAGTCGCCGGGACTAGCGGGAGAGGCGAGCAGTTCTTC,TRBJ2-1,-,TRBV4-2,TRBD2
CSVERTVSSEAFF,TGCAGCGTTGAGAGGACAGTCAGCTCTGAAGCTTTCTTT,TRBJ1-1,few,TRBV29-1,-
CSVEASGGAKNIQYF,TGCAGCGTTGAAGCTAGCGGGGGAGCCAAAAACATTCAGTACTTC,TRBJ2-4,many,TRBV29-1,TRBD2
CASSWTGNYNEQFF,TGTGCCAGCAGTTGGACAGGGAACTACAATGAGCAGTTCTTC,TRBJ2-1,few,TRBV11-2,TRBD1
CASSPLVIDDQPQHF,TGTGCCAGCAGTCCACTAGTTATAGACGATCAGCCCCAGCATTTT,TRBJ1-5,-,TRBV28,-
CSAQAPETQYF,TGCAGCGCCCAGGCCCCAGAGACCCAGTACTTC,TRBJ2-5,few,TRBV29-1,-
CASSPRQGSQETQYF,TGCGCCAGCAGCCCCAGACAGGGTTCCCAAGAGACCCAGTACTTC,TRBJ2-5,many,TRBV18,TRBD1
CASSLAGHDTDTQYF,TGTGCCAGCAGCTTGGCGGGACACGACACAGATACGCAGTATTTT,TRBJ2-3,-,TRBV7-2,-
CASSPPFLNEQFF,TGTGCCAGCTCACCACCCTTTCTTAATGAGCAGTTCTTC,TRBJ2-1,-,TRBV18,-
CASSQDRAVEQYF,TGTGCCAGCAGCCAGGACAGGGCCGTCGAGCAGTACTTC,TRBJ2-7,-,TRBV6-6,TRBD1
CASTWASGRNETQYF,TGTGCCAGCACCTGGGCTAGCGGGAGAAATGAGACCCAGTACTTC,TRBJ2-5,-,TRBV12-3/TRBV12-4,TRBD2
CSVASRADTQYF,TGCAGCGTTGCGAGCAGAGCAGATACGCAGTATTTT,TRBJ2-3,few,TRBV29-1,-
CSASPEDRVGNTIYF,TGCAGTGCTAGCCCGGAGGATCGAGTGGGAAACACCATATATTTT,TRBJ1-3,few,TRBV20-1,-
CASSKGQATNEKLFF,TGTGCCAGCAGCAAGGGACAGGCAACTAATGAAAAACTGTTTTTT,TRBJ1-4,few,TRBV6-5,TRBD1
CASSDAYEQYF,TGTGCCAGCAGTGATGCGTACGAGCAGTACTTC,TRBJ2-7,few,TRBV2,-
CASSLVGGEYEQYF,TGCGCCAGCAGCTTGGTTGGAGGGGAGTACGAGCAGTACTTC,TRBJ2-7,few,TRBV5-1,-
CASSSWDIASYEQYF,TGTGCCAGCAGCTCCTGGGACATTGCTTCCTACGAGCAGTACTTC,TRBJ2-7,-,TRBV7-9,-
CSALGQPSTDTQYF,TGCAGTGCTCTGGGACAACCTAGCACAGATACGCAGTATTTT,TRBJ2-3,few,TRBV20-1,-
CASSHGTVQYF,TGTGCCAGCAGCCATGGGACAGTACAGTACTTC,TRBJ2-5,many,TRBV14,TRBD1
CASSENRGKQETQYF,TGTGCCAGCAGTGAAAACAGGGGAAAACAAGAGACCCAGTACTTC,TRBJ2-5,few,TRBV2,TRBD1
CASRDRDREDTEAFF,TGTGCCAGCAGAGACCGGGACAGGGAAGACACTGAAGCTTTCTTT,TRBJ1-1,few,TRBV27,TRBD1
CASSQDTGGTVGYTF,TGTGCCAGCAGCCAAGATACAGGGGGCACGGTGGGCTACACCTTC,TRBJ1-2,few,TRBV4-2,TRBD1
CASSYSMLPKVDEQFF,TGTGCCAGCAGTTACTCGATGTTGCCGAAGGTCGATGAGCAGTTCTTC,TRBJ2-1,-,TRBV6-5,-
CASSATDLAGGEQFF,TGCGCCAGCAGCGCGACAGACTTAGCGGGTGGTGAGCAGTTCTTC,TRBJ2-1,-,TRBV5-1,TRBD2
CRAGDSAYEQYF,TGCAGGGCGGGGGACAGCGCCTACGAGCAGTACTTC,TRBJ2-7,many,TRBV20-1,-
CSASGGTLNTEAFF,TGCAGTGCTAGTGGGGGAACCCTGAACACTGAAGCTTTCTTT,TRBJ1-1,many,TRBV20-1,-
CASSPSGPRDTQYF,TGTGCCAGCTCTCCCTCCGGGCCACGGGATACGCAGTATTTT,TRBJ2-3,-,TRBV18,-
CAWSFQREETQYF,TGTGCCTGGAGTTTCCAGAGGGAGGAGACCCAGTACTTC,TRBJ2-5,-,TRBV30,-
CASSPNPGTGARPDEKLFF,TGCGCCAGCAGCCCCAACCCCGGGACAGGGGCTAGACCGGATGAAAAACTGTTTTTT,TRBJ1-4,-,TRBV4-3,TRBD1